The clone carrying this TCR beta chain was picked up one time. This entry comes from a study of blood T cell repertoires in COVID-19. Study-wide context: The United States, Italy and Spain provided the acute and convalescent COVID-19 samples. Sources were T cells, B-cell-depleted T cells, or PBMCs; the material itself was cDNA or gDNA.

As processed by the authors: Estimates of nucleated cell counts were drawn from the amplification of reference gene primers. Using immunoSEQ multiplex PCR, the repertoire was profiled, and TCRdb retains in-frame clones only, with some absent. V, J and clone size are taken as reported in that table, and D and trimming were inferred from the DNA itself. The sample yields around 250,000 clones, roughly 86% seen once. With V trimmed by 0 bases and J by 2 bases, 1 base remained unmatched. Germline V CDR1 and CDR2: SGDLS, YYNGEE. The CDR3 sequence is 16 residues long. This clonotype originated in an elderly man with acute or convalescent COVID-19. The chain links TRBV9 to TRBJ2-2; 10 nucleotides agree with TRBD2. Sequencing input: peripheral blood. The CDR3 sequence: CASSVASGSNTGELFF. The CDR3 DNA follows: TGTGCCAGCAGCGTAGCTAGCGGGAGCAACACCGGGGAGCTGTTTTTT.